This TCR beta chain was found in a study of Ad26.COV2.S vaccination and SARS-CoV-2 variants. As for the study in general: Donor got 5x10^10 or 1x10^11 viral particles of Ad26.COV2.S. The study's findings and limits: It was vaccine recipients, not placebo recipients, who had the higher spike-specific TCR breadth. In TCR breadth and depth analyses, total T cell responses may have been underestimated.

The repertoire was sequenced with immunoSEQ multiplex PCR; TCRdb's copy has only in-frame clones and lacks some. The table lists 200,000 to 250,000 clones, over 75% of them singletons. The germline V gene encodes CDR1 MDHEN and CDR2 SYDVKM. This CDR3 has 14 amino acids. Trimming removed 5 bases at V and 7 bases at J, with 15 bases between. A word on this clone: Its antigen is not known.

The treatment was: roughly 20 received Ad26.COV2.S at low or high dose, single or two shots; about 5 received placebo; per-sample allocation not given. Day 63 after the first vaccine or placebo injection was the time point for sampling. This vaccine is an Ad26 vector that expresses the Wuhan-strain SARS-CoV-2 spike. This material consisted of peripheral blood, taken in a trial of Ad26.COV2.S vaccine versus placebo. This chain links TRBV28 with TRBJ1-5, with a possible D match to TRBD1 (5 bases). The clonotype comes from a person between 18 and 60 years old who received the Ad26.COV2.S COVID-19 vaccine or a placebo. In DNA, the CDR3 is TGTGCCAGCAGTCTTCTCTCCCGGGACCAGCCCCAGCATTTT. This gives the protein CASSLLSRDQPQHF.